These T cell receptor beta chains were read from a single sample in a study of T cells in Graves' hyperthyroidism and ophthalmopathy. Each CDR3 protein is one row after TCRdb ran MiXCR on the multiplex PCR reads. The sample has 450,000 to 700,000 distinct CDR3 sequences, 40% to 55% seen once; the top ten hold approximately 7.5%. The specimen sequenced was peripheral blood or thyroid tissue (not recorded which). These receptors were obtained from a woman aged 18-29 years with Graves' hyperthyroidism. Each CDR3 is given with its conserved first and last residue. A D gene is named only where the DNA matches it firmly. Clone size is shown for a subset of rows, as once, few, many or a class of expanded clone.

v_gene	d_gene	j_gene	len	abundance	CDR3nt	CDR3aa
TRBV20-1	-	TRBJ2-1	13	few	TGCAGTGCTAGAGAGGGGTTCGTCCATGAGCAGTTCTTC	CSAREGFVHEQFF
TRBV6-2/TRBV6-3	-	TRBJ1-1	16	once	TGTGCCAGCAGTGGCCGAGCAACAGCTGGGTACACTGAAGCTTTCTTT	CASSGRATAGYTEAFF
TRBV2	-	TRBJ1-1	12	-	TGTGCCAGCGGGACTAGCGGAGGGTGGGCTTTCTTT	CASGTSGGWAFF
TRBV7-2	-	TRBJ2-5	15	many	TGTGCCAGCAGCTTAGTGACGGCGGGCCCGGAGACCCAGTACTTC	CASSLVTAGPETQYF
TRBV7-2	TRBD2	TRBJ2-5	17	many	TGTGCCAGCAGCTTAGAAGCACTAGCGGGAGAGGAGGGGACCCAGTACTTC	CASSLEALAGEEGTQYF
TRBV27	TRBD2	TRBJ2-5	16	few	TGTGCCAGCAGTCCGGTAGCGGGAGCGGGCGGAGGTACGCAGTATTTC	CASSPVAGAGGGTQYF
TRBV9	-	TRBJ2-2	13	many	TGTGCCAGCAGCGTAGAGGGGGTCGGGGAGCTGTTTTTT	CASSVEGVGELFF
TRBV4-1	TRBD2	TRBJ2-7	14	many	TGCGCCAGCAGCGCTAGCGGGATCGTCTACGAGCAGTACTTC	CASSASGIVYEQYF
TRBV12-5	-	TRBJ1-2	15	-	TGTGCTAGTGGTTTATCGAGGCGCAGAGGCTATGGCTACACCTTC	CASGLSRRRGYGYTF
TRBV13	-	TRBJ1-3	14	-	TGTGCCAGCAGCTTAGACGAGGGCCGGAACACCATATATTTT	CASSLDEGRNTIYF
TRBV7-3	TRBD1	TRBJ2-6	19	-	TGTGCCAGCAGCCCTGACACCGGGACAGGCAACTCTGGGGCCAACGTCCTGACTTTC	CASSPDTGTGNSGANVLTF
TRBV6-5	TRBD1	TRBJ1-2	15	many	TGTGCCAGCAGTTCTCTGGGTGACAGGGGCCATGGCTACACCTTC	CASSSLGDRGHGYTF
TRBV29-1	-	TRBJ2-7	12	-	TGCAGCTTTGGACAGGGAGGGAACGAGCAGTACTTC	CSFGQGGNEQYF
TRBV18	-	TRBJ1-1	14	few	TGTGCCAGCTCCGGCGGGCTGATGAACACTGAAGCTTTCTTT	CASSGGLMNTEAFF
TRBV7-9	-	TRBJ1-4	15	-	TGTGCCAGCAGTTACATGGGGGGAACCAGCGAAAAACTGTTTTTT	CASSYMGGTSEKLFF
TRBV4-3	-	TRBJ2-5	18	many	TGCGCCAGCAGCCAAGATATCGTTCGCGAAAGTAACCAAGAGACCCAGTACTTC	CASSQDIVRESNQETQYF
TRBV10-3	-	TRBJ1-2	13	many	TGTGCCATCAGGGGCGACCTGGGGTATGGCTACACCTTC	CAIRGDLGYGYTF
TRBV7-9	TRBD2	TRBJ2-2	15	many	TGTGCCAGCACGTCGACTAGCGAGAACACCGGGGAGCTGTTTTTT	CASTSTSENTGELFF
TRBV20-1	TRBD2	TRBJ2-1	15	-	TGCAGTGCTCCACTCGGACTAGCGGGAAGGGATGAGCAGTTCTTC	CSAPLGLAGRDEQFF
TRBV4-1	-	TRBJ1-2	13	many	TGCGCCAGCAGCCAGACGCCGGGGGGCGGCTACACCTTC	CASSQTPGGGYTF
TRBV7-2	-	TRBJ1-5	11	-	TGTGCCAGCCCCGACAGGTGGCCCCAGCATTTT	CASPDRWPQHF
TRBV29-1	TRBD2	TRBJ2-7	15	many	TGCAGCGTTGAACCGGGACTAGCGGGGCACTACGAGCAGTACTTC	CSVEPGLAGHYEQYF
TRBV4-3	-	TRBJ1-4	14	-	TGCGCCAGCAGCCAAGATTGGGCGTCTGGAAAACTGTTTTTT	CASSQDWASGKLFF
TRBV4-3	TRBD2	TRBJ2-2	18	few	TGCGCCAGCAGAATGGCTAGCGGGAGACGGGTGGTACCCGGGGAGCTGTTTTTT	CASRMASGRRVVPGELFF
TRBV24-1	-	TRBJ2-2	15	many	TGTGCCACCAGTGATTTCCAGGGAGCAACCGGGGAGCTGTTTTTT	CATSDFQGATGELFF
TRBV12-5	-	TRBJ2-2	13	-	TGTGCTAGTGGTTTAGGCGGGGCCTGGGAGCTGTTTTTT	CASGLGGAWELFF
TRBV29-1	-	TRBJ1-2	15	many	TGCAGCGTTGATGTGGGGGTTAACGCTAACTATGGCTACACCTTC	CSVDVGVNANYGYTF
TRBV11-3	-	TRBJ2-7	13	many	TGTGCCAGCAGCGCCTGGGAAGGGAATGAGCAGTACTTC	CASSAWEGNEQYF
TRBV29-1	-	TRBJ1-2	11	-	TGCAGCTCACAGGGCAACTATGGCTACACCTTC	CSSQGNYGYTF
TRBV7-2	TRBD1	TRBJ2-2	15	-	TGTGCCAGCAGCTCACAGGACAGGGGGCGCGGGGAGCTGTTTTTT	CASSSQDRGRGELFF
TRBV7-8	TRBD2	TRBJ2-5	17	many	TGTGCCAGCAGCTTATGGAGGCTAGCGGGGTTCCAAGAGACCCAGTACTTC	CASSLWRLAGFQETQYF
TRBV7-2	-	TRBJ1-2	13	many	TGTGCCAGCAGCGAAGGCGGTAACTATGGCTACACCTTC	CASSEGGNYGYTF
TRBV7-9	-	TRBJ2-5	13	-	TGTGCCAGCAGCGGAAACGGAGGAGAGACCCAGTACTTC	CASSGNGGETQYF
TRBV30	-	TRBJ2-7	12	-	TGTGCCTGGAGTGGTCCATCCTACGAGCAGTACTTC	CAWSGPSYEQYF
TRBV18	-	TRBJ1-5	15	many	TGTGCCAGCTCACCAATTGGGGCAAAAAATCAGCCCCAGCATTTT	CASSPIGAKNQPQHF
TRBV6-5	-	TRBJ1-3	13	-	TGTGCCAGCAGCCCCTCGAGCTCTGGGGCCATATATTTT	CASSPSSSGAIYF
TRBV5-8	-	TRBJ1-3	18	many	TGTGCCAGCAGCTTTGGACGGCTGCCCGATATCTCTGGAAACACCATATATTTT	CASSFGRLPDISGNTIYF